This entry features one T cell receptor beta chain sequence. The antigen is undetermined. A read error is possible here, since a much larger clone lies one base away. Study processing details: The study took CDR3 differences across clinicopathological groups and made a distant-metastasis classifier for papillary thyroid cancer from them. TCRdb called clones again from the PCR reads with MiXCR. TCRdb's processing, not the authors', yielded these V and J calls. The sample lists around 23,000 clones; approximately 20% were seen once. The germline gives CDR1 SEHNR, CDR2 FQNEAQ (reference sequence). The CDR3 loop spans 15 amino acids. The sample originates from a study of metastatic and nonmetastatic thyroid tumors. Overall study: Malignant and benign thyroid patients had repertoires compared in peripheral blood and tumor or nodule tissue. Broader study findings: Significantly higher TCR beta diversity was reportedly seen in malignant thyroid tumors than benign nodules, in blood and tumor.

Patients were all untreated before their thyroid surgery. The source of this sequence is a female donor with papillary thyroid cancer or a benign thyroid nodule (not recorded which). Some clones in this sample may be carry-over from other donors' samples. The chain uses TRBV7-9 and TRBJ1-2, with 8 bases identical to TRBD1. Source material: blood. CDR3 amino acids: CASSLGQGHLYGYAF. The CDR3 DNA reads TGTGCCAGCAGCTTAGGACAGGGGCATCTCTATGGCTACGCCTTC.